The 10 T cell receptor beta chains listed next were all sequenced from one sample in a study of T cells in Graves' hyperthyroidism and ophthalmopathy. RNA transcripts were the template for amplifying TCR beta CDR3 regions. During a first-round RT-PCR of the TCR CDR3, the HTBI primer set was used. TCRdb recomputed calls from the multiplex PCR reads with MiXCR, one row per CDR3 protein. Counted here are 490,000 or so distinct CDR3 sequences, around 15% occurring once; the ten biggest clones make up approximately 30%. Sequencing was done on a sample of blood. These receptors all stem from a woman younger than 45 with Graves' ophthalmopathy.

This chain uses TRBV25-1 with TRBJ2-2, with no clear D. The CDR3 covers 15 residues. Germline CDR1 MGHDK, CDR2 SYGVNS. V was cut by 1 base and J by 3 bases, with 9 bases left in between. The CDR3 nucleotides are TGTGCCAGCAGTGAATCCACAGTCTACACCGGGGAGCTGTTTTTT. This codes for CASSESTVYTGELFF.

The chain employs TRBV28 and TRBJ2-5; a possible D gene is TRBD1 (6 bases). CDR3 length: 16 residues. V lost 5 bases to trimming and J lost 5 bases, with 21 bases between them. Germline assignment: CDR1 MDHEN and CDR2 SYDVKM. In DNA, the CDR3 is TGTGCCAGCAGTCCAGACGCCCAAGTCAGGGGCGAGACCCAGTACTTC. Amino acid sequence: CASSPDAQVRGETQYF.

Ten or more counts support this clonotype. The chain uses TRBV5-1 and TRBJ2-3, with D perhaps TRBD1 or TRBD2 (5 bases each). This CDR3 is built from 15 residues. V gave up 4 bases and J gave up 1 base, with 13 bases separating them. The germline gives CDR1 SGHRS, CDR2 YFSETQ. The chain's CDR3 is CASSNRDGRTDTQYF. CDR3 coding DNA: TGCGCCAGCAGCAACCGGGACGGACGCACAGATACGCAGTATTTT. The whole variable domain, filled in from reference TRBV5-1 and TRBJ2-3, reads KAGVTQTPRYLIKTRGQQVTLSCSPISGHRSVSWYQQTPGQGLQFLFEYFSETQRNKGNFPGRFSGRQFSNSRSEMNVSTLELGDSALYLCASSNRDGRTDTQYFGPGTRLTVL.

The table lists this clonotype with many counts. This rearrangement joins TRBV7-3 to TRBJ2-1; D is ambiguous. The ends were cut back, 5 bases at V and 6 bases at J, with 11 bases in the middle. CDR1 and CDR2 (germline): SGHTA, FQGTGA. The CDR3 has 13 amino acids. CDR3 sequence reads: CASSPISGNEQFF. The CDR3 DNA sequence: TGTGCCAGCAGCCCGATCTCTGGCAATGAGCAGTTCTTC.

This clonotype was found many times. The chain employs TRBV20-1 and TRBJ2-7, with 10 positions matching TRBD2. Germline assignment: CDR1 DFQATT and CDR2 SNEGSKA (reference sequence). This CDR3 has 14 amino acids. The junction had 9 bases not matched to a gene; V was cut back by 3 bases and J by 7 bases. The CDR3 bases are TGCAGTGCTAGCGCCAGCGGGAGGGCCGAAGAGCAGTACTTC. This sequence encodes CSASASGRAEEQYF.

This clonotype was recorded many times. This chain uses TRBV7-2 with TRBJ2-1; D is unresolved. Per the germline V gene, CDR1 is SGHTA and CDR2 is FQGNSA. Deletions cut 2 bases from V and 0 bases from J, with 11 bases between. This CDR3 contains 16 residues. The CDR3 spells CASSLLPDPSYNEQFF. CDR3 in DNA: TGTGCCAGCAGCTTACTGCCGGATCCCTCCTACAATGAGCAGTTCTTC.

The gene calls are TRBV15 and TRBJ2-7; a weak D match, TRBD1 (6 bases). There are 15 residues in the CDR3. Germline CDR1 is LNHNV and CDR2 is YYDKDF (reference sequence). The V and J ends lost 2 bases and 5 bases respectively, with 16 bases between them. The CDR3 nucleotides are TGTGCCACCAGCAGACCGGGACGGACAGACCACGAGCAGTACTTC. Translating it yields CATSRPGRTDHEQYF.

The sample holds a few counts of this clonotype. The gene calls are TRBV6-1 and TRBJ2-1, with TRBD2 identical over 9 bases. This CDR3 has 15 residues. The germline V gene has CDR1 MNHNS and CDR2 SASEGT. V lost 6 bases, J lost 5 bases, and 8 bases stayed unmatched. The CDR3 region is CASSQGAGGNNEQFF. In DNA, the CDR3 is TGTGCCAGCAGCCAAGGTGCGGGAGGGAACAATGAGCAGTTCTTC.

The sample holds many counts of this clonotype. The V gene is TRBV28, the J gene TRBJ2-1; the match to TRBD1 covers 7 bases. Germline CDR1 reads MDHEN; CDR2 reads SYDVKM. V dropped 9 bases and J dropped 5; count of bases not matched to a gene: 7. The CDR3 totals 13 residues. The CDR3 nucleotides are TGTGCCAGTACCGGGACAGTGGACAATGAGCAGTTCTTC. This sequence encodes CASTGTVDNEQFF.

The CDR3 sequence is CASRETMSLRVKGSYNEQFF. CDR3 nucleotides: TGTGCCAGCAGGGAGACCATGAGCTTACGAGTAAAGGGGTCCTACAATGAGCAGTTCTTC. The chain joins TRBV6-2 or TRBV6-3 to TRBJ2-1; maybe TRBD1 (5 bases). This CDR3 spans 20 amino acids. Looked up from germline, CDR1 is MNHEY and CDR2 is SVGEGT. The V gene lost 6 bases and the J gene lost 1 base, with 28 bases spanning the gap.